The 18 T cell receptor beta chains listed next were all sequenced from one sample in a study of blood T cell repertoires in COVID-19. Profiled with immunoSEQ multiplex PCR; TCRdb holds only in-frame clones, not every one. The sample holds a few hundred thousand clones; over 75% are singletons and the top ten take 1.4%. Material for sequencing was PBMCs or T cells enriched from blood (not recorded which). The receptors originated from a woman aged 18 to 35 who had been exposed to COVID-19.

The chain uses TRBV29-1 and TRBJ2-1; 8 nucleotides match TRBD2. Losses at the gene ends were 4 bases for V and 6 bases for J; bases not matched to a gene: 2. The CDR3 sequence is 12 residues long. Germline V gene sequence: CDR1 SQVTM, CDR2 ANQGSEA. The CDR3 bases are TGCAGCGTTGTTGCGGGAGGCAATGAGCAGTTCTTC. It yields the protein CSVVAGGNEQFF.

V and J are TRBV3-1 (or the pseudogene TRBV3-2) and TRBJ2-1; 10 bases fit TRBD2. Looked up from germline, CDR1 is LGHDT and CDR2 is YNNKEL (reference sequence). V lost 3 bases to trimming and J lost 7 bases; unmatched junction nucleotides: 3. The CDR3 covers 14 residues. The CDR3 spells CASSQLAGENEQFF. CDR3 nucleotide sequence: TGTGCCAGCAGCCAGCTAGCGGGGGAAAATGAGCAGTTCTTC.

This clone was picked up a small number of times. This chain connects TRBV7-2 to TRBJ2-3; possibly TRBD2 for D (5 bases). Between the trimmed V and J ends, which lost 3 bases and 2 bases, there was a span of 18 bases. Germline assignment: CDR1 SGHTA and CDR2 FQGNSA. The CDR3 is 17 residues long. This CDR3 reads CASSLERQEEYTDTQYF. In DNA form, the CDR3 reads TGTGCCAGCAGCTTGGAACGGCAGGAGGAATACACAGATACGCAGTATTTT.

The genes are TRBV18 and TRBJ1-3; the D gene is possibly TRBD1 (5 bases). Per the germline V gene, CDR1 is KGHSH and CDR2 is LQKENI. Trimming pared 3 bases from V and 0 bases from J, leaving 12 bases between. The CDR3 totals 16 residues. The CDR3: CASSPLGGDSGNTIYF. The CDR3 nucleotides read TGTGCCAGCTCACCCCTCGGGGGTGACTCTGGAAACACCATATATTTT. Variable domain in full (rest from reference TRBV18 and TRBJ1-3): NAGVMQNPRHLVRRRGQEARLRCSPMKGHSHVYWYRQLPEEGLKFMVYLQKENIIDESGMPKERFSAEFPKEGPSILRIQQVVRGDSAAYFCASSPLGGDSGNTIYFGEGSWLTVV.

The chain combines TRBV27 with TRBJ2-7, with unresolved D. V dropped 0 bases and J dropped 0 bases, with 9 bases sitting between them. The germline V gene encodes CDR1 MNHEY and CDR2 SMNVEV (reference sequence). CDR3 length: 15 amino acids. Here the CDR3 DNA reads TGTGCCAGCAGTTTATCACTGTTTGGCTCCTACGAGCAGTACTTC. It encodes CASSLSLFGSYEQYF.

The chain employs TRBV10-2 and TRBJ2-7; maybe TRBD2 (6 bases). V shed 10 bases and J shed 5 bases, with 18 bases lying between them. CDR3 length: 13 residues. Germline CDR1 and CDR2: WSHSY and SAAADI. CDR3 nucleotides: TGCGCCACTGAAGCGGGTAATCTTGACGAGCAGTACTTC. Protein: CATEAGNLDEQYF.

The count of this clone is one. J is TRBJ2-5 and V is TRBV11-3, with D possibly being TRBD2 (5 bases). Trimming stripped 5 bases from V and 2 bases from J, with 18 bases between. CDR3 length: 16 amino acids. The germline CDR1 and CDR2 sequences are SGHNT and YENEEA. The CDR3 DNA is TGTGCCAGCAGCCCGGGTCTGGGCGTAGCGCAAGAGACCCAGTACTTC. Residues: CASSPGLGVAQETQYF.

The chain couples TRBV21-1 to TRBJ2-7; TRBD1 is taken as the D call from the table, unchecked against the DNA. TRBV21-1 is a known pseudogene. The CDR3 spans 15 residues. The CDR3 DNA reads as TGTGCCAGCAGCAAAGCGGCATTAAGCTCCTACGAGCAGTACTTC. It translates to CASSKAALSSYEQYF.

The chain combines TRBV18 with TRBJ2-1; 7 bases line up with TRBD1. The CDR3 spans 13 residues. V trimming: 5 bases; J trimming: 4 bases; junction bases outside the gene matches: 2. Germline CDR1 and CDR2: KGHSH and LQKENI. The CDR3 spells CASSTTGYNEQFF. CDR3 sequence (DNA): TGTGCCAGCTCAACGACAGGGTACAATGAGCAGTTCTTC.

The count of this clone is one. V is TRBV24-1 and J is TRBJ2-7, with 8 bases aligning to TRBD1. Trimming removed 3 bases from V and 5 bases from J; junction bases left unmatched: 8. The CDR3 runs to 15 residues. Per germline, CDR1 KGHDR and CDR2 SFDVKD. CDR3 DNA: TGTGCCACCAGTGATCGTGGACAGGGTACTCACGAGCAGTACTTC. The encoded protein is CATSDRGQGTHEQYF.

V gene TRBV6-1 combines with J gene TRBJ1-5; D possibly corresponds to TRBD1 (5 bases). The CDR3 loop spans 13 amino acids. Germline loops: CDR1 MNHNS, CDR2 SASEGT. V was pared by 5 bases and J by 4 bases, with 9 bases between. CDR3 sequence reads: CASSSRGNQPQHF. CDR3 in DNA: TGTGCCAGCAGTTCTAGGGGAAATCAGCCCCAGCATTTT.

The rearrangement joins TRBV27 to TRBJ2-7, with 10 bases that match TRBD2. CDR1 MNHEY and CDR2 SMNVEV come from the germline V gene (reference sequence). V was clipped by 8 bases and J by 5 bases; unmatched bases: 9. The CDR3 loop spans 14 amino acids. The CDR3 region has the DNA TGTGCCAGCTGGCCTAGCGGGAGTCACCACGAGCAGTACTTC. It encodes CASWPSGSHHEQYF.

This clone was counted between two and nine times. The CDR3 region has the DNA TGCAGCGTTGGCCGGGACAGGGCGAGGAAAACTGAAGCTTTCTTT. Translated: CSVGRDRARKTEAFF. The rearrangement uses TRBV29-1 and TRBJ1-1; 9 bases align to TRBD1. CDR1 SQVTM and CDR2 ANQGSEA come from the germline V gene. After removal of 4 bases from V and 5 bases from J, the junction contained 11 bases not matched to a gene. The CDR3 loop spans 15 amino acids.

The chain has TRBV3-1 (or the pseudogene TRBV3-2) and TRBJ2-1; the match to TRBD2 covers 8 bases. The V gene end was trimmed by 0 bases and the J gene end by 4 bases; junction bases not matched to a gene: 5. CDR1 is LGHDT and CDR2 is YNNKEL in the germline V gene (reference sequence). The CDR3 consists of 16 residues. The CDR3, as DNA: TGTGCCAGCAGCCAAGATGAGCAGCGGGGGTACAATGAGCAGTTCTTC. This codes for CASSQDEQRGYNEQFF.

The chain is built from TRBV28 and TRBJ1-2; TRBD1 matches at 8 bases. Germline V gives CDR1 MDHEN, CDR2 SYDVKM. With 7 bases clipped from V and 3 bases from J, the junction kept 7 bases outside the gene matches. The CDR3 is 14 amino acids. The CDR3: CASNDMTGDYGYTF. The CDR3 bases are TGTGCCAGCAATGACATGACAGGGGACTATGGCTACACCTTC.

The rearrangement links TRBV18 to TRBJ1-3; weak D call: TRBD1 (6 bases). The CDR3 has 17 residues. Germline V gene lookup returns CDR1 KGHSH and CDR2 LQKENI. V was shortened by 4 bases and J by 0 bases, with 16 bases between the two germline ends. CDR3 sequence (DNA): TGTGCCAGCTCACACGAAAAACAGGGCCTCTCTGGAAACACCATATATTTT. Translating it yields CASSHEKQGLSGNTIYF.

The chain is built from TRBV5-4 and TRBJ2-4; possible D gene TRBD2, 5 bases. The CDR3 totals 15 residues. V lost 0 bases and J lost 3, with 10 bases in between. Germline values: CDR1 SGHNT, CDR2 YYREEE (reference sequence). The CDR3: CASSLEFAGKNIQYF. The CDR3 region has the DNA TGTGCCAGCAGCTTGGAGTTTGCGGGCAAAAACATTCAGTACTTC.

The genes are TRBV5-1 and TRBJ1-1, with TRBD1 matching 8 bases. The V and J ends lost 1 base and 1 base, in that order; junction bases with no gene match: 0. Per the germline V gene, CDR1 is SGHRS and CDR2 is YFSETQ. The CDR3 is 14 amino acids. The chain's CDR3 is CASSLQGANTEAFF. The CDR3 DNA reads TGCGCCAGCAGCTTGCAGGGGGCGAACACTGAAGCTTTCTTT.